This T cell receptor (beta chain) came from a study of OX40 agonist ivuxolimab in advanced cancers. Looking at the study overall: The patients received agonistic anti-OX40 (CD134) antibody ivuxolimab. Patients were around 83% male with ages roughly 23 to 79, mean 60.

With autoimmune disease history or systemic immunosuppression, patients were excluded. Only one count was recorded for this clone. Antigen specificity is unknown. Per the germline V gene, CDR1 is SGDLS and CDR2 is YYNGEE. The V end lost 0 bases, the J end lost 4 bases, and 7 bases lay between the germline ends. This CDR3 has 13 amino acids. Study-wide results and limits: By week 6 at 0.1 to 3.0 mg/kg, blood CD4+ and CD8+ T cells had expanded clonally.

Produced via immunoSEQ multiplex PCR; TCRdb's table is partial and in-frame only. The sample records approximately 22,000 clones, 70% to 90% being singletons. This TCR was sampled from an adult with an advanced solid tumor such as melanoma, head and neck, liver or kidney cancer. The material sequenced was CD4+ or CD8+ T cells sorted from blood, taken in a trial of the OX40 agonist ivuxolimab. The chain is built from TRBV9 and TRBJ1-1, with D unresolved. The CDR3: CASSVVLGTEAFF. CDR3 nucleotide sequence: TGTGCCAGCAGCGTAGTACTCGGCACTGAAGCTTTCTTT.